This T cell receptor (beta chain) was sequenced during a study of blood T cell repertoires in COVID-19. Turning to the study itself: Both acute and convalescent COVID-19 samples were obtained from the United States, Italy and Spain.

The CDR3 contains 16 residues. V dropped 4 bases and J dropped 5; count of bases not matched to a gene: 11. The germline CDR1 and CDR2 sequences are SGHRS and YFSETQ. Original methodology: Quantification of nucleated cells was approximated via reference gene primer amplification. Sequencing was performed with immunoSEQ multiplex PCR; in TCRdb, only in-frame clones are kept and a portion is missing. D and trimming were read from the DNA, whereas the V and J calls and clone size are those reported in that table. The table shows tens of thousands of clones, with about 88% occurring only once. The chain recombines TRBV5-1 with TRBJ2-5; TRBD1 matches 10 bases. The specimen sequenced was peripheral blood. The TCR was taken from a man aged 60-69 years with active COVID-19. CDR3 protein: CASSPGTGERLETQYF. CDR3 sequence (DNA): TGCGCCAGCAGCCCAGGGACAGGGGAAAGGTTGGAGACCCAGTACTTC.